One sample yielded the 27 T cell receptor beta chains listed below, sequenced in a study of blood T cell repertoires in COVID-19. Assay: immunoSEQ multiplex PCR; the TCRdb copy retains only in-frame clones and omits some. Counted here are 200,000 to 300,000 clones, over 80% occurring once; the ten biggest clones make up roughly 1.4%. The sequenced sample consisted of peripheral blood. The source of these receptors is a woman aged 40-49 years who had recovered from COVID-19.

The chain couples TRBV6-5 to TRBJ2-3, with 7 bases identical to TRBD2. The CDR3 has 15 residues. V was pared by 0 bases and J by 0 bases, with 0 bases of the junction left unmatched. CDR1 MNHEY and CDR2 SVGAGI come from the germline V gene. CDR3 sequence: CASSYSRGSTDTQYF. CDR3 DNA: TGTGCCAGCAGTTACTCGCGGGGGAGCACAGATACGCAGTATTTT.

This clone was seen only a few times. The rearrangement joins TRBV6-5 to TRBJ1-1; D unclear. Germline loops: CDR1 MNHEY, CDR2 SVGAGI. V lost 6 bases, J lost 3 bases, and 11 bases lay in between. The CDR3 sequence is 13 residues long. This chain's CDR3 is CASRRRRDTEAFF. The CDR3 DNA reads TGTGCCAGCAGGCGTCGGAGGGACACTGAAGCTTTCTTT.

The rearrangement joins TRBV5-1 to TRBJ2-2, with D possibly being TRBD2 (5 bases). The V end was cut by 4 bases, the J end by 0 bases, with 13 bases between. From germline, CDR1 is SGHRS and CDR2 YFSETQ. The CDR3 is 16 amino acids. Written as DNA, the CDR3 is TGCGCCAGCAGCGTCGGACTTGGGTCGAACACCGGGGAGCTGTTTTTT. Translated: CASSVGLGSNTGELFF.

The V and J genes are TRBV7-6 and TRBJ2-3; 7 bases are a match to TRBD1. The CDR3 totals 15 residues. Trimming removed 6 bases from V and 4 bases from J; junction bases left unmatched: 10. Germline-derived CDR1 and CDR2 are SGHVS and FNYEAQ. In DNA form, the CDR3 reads TGTGCCAGCAGTACAGGGGCCGTATTCGCAGATACGCAGTATTTT. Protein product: CASSTGAVFADTQYF.

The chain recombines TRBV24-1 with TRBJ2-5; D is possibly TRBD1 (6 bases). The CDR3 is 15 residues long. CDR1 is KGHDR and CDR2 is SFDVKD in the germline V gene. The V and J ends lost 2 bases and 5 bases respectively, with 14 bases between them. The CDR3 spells CATSDYTGTMETQYF. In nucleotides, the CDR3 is TGTGCCACCAGTGATTACACCGGGACAATGGAGACCCAGTACTTC.

The CDR3 coding sequence is TGTGCCAGCAGTCTACTCGGCCACCCGGGACTAGCGGAATACTACGAGCAGTACTTC. Protein: CASSLLGHPGLAEYYEQYF. The chain couples TRBV27 to TRBJ2-7, with 11 bases matching TRBD2. The V gene's germline CDR1 is MNHEY and CDR2 SMNVEV (reference sequence). The CDR3 extends over 19 amino acids. V gave up 5 bases and J gave up 3 bases; unmatched junction bases: 18.

The CDR3, as DNA: TGCAGCGTTGAGAGGCACCTTGGTAATGGCTACACCTTC. Translated: CSVERHLGNGYTF. J is TRBJ1-2 and V is TRBV29-1, with D uncertain. The germline V gene has CDR1 SQVTM and CDR2 ANQGSEA. Trimming stripped 3 bases from V and 6 bases from J, with 14 bases between. The CDR3 runs 13 residues.

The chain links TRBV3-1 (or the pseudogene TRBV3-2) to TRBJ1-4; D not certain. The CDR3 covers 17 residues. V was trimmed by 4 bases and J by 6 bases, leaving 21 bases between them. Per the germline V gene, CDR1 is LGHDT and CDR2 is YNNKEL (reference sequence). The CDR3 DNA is TGTGCCAGCAGCCCCCCCCGGGGAGAGGAATCTTATGAAAAACTGTTTTTT. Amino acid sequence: CASSPPRGEESYEKLFF.

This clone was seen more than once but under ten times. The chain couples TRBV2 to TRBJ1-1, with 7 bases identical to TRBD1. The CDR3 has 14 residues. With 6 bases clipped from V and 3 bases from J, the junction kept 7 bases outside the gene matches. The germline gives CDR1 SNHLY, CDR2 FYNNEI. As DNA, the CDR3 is TGTGCCAGCAGCCTACAGGGGAGGTACACTGAAGCTTTCTTT. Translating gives CASSLQGRYTEAFF.

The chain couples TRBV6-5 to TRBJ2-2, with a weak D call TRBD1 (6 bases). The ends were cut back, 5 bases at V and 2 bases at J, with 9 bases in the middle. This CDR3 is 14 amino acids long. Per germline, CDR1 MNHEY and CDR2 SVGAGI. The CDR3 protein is CASSNRANTGELFF. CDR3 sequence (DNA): TGTGCCAGCAGTAACAGGGCCAACACCGGGGAGCTGTTTTTT.

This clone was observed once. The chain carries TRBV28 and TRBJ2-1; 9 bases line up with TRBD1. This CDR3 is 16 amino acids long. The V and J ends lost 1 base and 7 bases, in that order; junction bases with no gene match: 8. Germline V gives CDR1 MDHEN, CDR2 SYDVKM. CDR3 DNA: TGTGCCAGCAGTTTATCGGACAGGGGATCGGTAAATGAGCAGTTCTTC. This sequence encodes CASSLSDRGSVNEQFF.

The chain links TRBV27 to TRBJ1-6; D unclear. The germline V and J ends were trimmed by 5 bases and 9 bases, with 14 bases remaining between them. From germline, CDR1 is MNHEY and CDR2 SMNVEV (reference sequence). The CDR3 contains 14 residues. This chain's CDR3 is CASSDRGWGSPLHF. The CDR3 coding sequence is TGTGCCAGCAGTGATCGGGGTTGGGGTTCACCCCTCCACTTT.

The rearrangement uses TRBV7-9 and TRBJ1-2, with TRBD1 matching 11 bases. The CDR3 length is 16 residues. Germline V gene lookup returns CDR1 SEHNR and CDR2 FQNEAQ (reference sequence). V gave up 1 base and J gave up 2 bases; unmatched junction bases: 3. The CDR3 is CASSLGGQGANYGYTF. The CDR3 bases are TGTGCCAGCAGCTTAGGTGGACAGGGGGCAAACTATGGCTACACCTTC.

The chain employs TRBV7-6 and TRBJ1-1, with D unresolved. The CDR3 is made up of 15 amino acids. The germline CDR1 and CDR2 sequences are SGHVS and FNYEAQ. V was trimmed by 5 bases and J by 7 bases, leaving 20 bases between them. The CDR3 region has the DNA TGTGCCAGCAGCCCCATCCCACTCCCGGCGGGTGAAGCTTTCTTT. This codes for CASSPIPLPAGEAFF.

The CDR3 loop reads CAISDGFLLSSGNTIYF. CDR3 in DNA: TGTGCCATCAGTGACGGTTTCTTGCTTAGCTCTGGAAACACCATATATTTT. The rearrangement joins TRBV10-3 to TRBJ1-3; D uncertain. Germline V gene sequence: CDR1 ENHRY, CDR2 SYGVKD. Trimming stripped 3 bases from V and 0 bases from J, with 15 bases between. CDR3 length: 17 amino acids.

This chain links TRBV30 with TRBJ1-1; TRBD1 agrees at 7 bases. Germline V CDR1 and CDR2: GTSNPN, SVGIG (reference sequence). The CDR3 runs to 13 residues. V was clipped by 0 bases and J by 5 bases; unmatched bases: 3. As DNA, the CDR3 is TGTGCCTGGAGTGTGGCAGGGGGGACTGAAGCTTTCTTT. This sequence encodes CAWSVAGGTEAFF.

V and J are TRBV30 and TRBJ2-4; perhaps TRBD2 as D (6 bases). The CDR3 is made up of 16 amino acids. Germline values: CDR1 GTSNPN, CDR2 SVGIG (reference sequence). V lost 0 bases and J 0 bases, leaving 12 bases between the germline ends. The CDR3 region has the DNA TGTGCCTGGAGTGTACGGGGAGGAGTAGCCAAAAACATTCAGTACTTC. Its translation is CAWSVRGGVAKNIQYF. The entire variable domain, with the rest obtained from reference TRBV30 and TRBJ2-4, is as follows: SQTIHQWPATLVQPVGSPLSLECTVEGTSNPNLYWYRQAAGRGLQLLFYSVGIGQISSEVPQNLSASRPQDRQFILSSKKLLLSDSGFYLCAWSVRGGVAKNIQYFGAGTRLSVL.

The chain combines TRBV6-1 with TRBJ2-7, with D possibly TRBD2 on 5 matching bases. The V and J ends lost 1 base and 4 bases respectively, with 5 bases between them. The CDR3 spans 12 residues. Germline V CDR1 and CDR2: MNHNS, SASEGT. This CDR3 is CASSEGEYEQYF. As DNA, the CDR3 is TGTGCCAGCAGTGAAGGGGAGTACGAGCAGTACTTC.

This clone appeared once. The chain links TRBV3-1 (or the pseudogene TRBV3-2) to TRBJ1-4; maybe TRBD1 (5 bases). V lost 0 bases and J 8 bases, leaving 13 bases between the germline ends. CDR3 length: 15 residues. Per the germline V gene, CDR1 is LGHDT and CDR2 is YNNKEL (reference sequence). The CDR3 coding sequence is TGTGCCAGCAGCCAAGATTGGCAGGGTAACGAAAAACTGTTTTTT. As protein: CASSQDWQGNEKLFF.

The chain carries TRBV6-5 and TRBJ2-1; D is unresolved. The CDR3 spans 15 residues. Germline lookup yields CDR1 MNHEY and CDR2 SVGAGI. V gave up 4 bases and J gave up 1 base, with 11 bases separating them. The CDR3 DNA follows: TGTGCCAGCAGTTCGATAGTGGTATCCTACAATGAGCAGTTCTTC. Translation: CASSSIVVSYNEQFF.

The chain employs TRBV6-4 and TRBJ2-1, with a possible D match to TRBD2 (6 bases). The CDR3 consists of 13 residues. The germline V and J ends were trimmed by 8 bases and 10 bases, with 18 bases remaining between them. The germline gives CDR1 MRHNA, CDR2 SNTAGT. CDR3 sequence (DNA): TGTGCCAGCCGGGACTCCGTTGCAGGGGAGCAGTTCTTC. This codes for CASRDSVAGEQFF.

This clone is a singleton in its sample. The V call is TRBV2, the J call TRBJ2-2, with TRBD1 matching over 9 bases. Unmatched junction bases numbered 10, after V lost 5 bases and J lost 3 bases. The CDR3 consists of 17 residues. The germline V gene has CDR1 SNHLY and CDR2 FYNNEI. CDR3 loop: CASSPGTGYGYTGELFF. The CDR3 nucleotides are TGTGCCAGCAGTCCCGGGACAGGGTATGGCTACACCGGGGAGCTGTTTTTT.

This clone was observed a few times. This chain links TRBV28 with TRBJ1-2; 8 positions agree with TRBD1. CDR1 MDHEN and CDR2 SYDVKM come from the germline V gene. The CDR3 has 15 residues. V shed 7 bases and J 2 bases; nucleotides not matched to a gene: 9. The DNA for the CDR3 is TGTGCCAGCACCAATGCCGGGACAGGAAACTATGGCTACACCTTC. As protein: CASTNAGTGNYGYTF.

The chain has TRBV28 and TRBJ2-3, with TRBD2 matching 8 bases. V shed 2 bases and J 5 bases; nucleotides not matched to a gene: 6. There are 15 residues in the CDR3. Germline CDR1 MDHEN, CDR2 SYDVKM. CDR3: CASSLVAAGGDTQYF. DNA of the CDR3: TGTGCCAGCAGTTTAGTGGCGGCGGGGGGAGATACGCAGTATTTT.

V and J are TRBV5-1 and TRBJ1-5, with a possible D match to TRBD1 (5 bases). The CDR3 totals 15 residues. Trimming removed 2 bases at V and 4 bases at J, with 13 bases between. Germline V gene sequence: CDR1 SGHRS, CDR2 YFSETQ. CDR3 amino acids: CASSFGGVANQPQHF. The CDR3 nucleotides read TGCGCCAGCAGCTTTGGGGGGGTAGCAAATCAGCCCCAGCATTTT.

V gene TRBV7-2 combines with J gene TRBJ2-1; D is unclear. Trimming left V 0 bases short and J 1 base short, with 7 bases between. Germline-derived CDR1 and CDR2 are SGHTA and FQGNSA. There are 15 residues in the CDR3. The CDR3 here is CASSLATNSYNEQFF. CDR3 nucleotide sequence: TGTGCCAGCAGCTTAGCTACAAATTCCTACAATGAGCAGTTCTTC.

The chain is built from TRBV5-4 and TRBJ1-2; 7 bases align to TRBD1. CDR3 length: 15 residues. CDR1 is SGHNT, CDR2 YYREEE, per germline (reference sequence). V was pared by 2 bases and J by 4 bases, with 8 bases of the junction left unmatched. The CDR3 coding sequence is TGTGCCAGCAGCTTTCGAGGGACAGAATCCTATGGCTACACCTTC. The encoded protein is CASSFRGTESYGYTF.